These 6 T cell receptor beta chains share one sample of origin, sequenced in a study of cytomegalovirus exposure and HLA in healthy donors. The primer mix had 60 Vbeta and 13 Jbeta primers. Using immunoSEQ multiplex PCR, the repertoire was profiled, and TCRdb retains in-frame clones only, with some absent. The repertoire consists of around 150,000 clones, with around 78% occurring once and the leading ten covering around 1%. Source material: PBMCs. These receptors originate from a woman aged 40 to 50 in good health and CMV-seronegative.

The chain uses TRBV28 and TRBJ1-5; the D gene is possibly TRBD1 (6 bases). Looked up from germline, CDR1 is MDHEN and CDR2 is SYDVKM. Trimming stripped 5 bases from V and 0 bases from J, with 14 bases between. The CDR3 length is 16 residues. CDR3 in DNA: TGTGCCAGCAGTCAGATCAGGGGTTTTAGCAATCAGCCCCAGCATTTT. Translating gives CASSQIRGFSNQPQHF.

The rearrangement joins TRBV30 to TRBJ2-1; 15 nucleotides match TRBD2. This CDR3 is built from 16 residues. Looked up from germline, CDR1 is GTSNPN and CDR2 is SVGIG (reference sequence). J lost 5 bases, V lost 1 base, and 3 bases had no gene match. The CDR3 here is CAWSEGLAGGHNEQFF. The CDR3 DNA reads TGTGCCTGGAGTGAGGGACTAGCGGGAGGTCACAATGAGCAGTTCTTC.

The V call is TRBV30, the J call TRBJ2-2; TRBD1 matches at 8 bases. V trimming: 0 bases; J trimming: 6 bases; junction bases outside the gene matches: 3. The CDR3 is 14 residues long. From germline, CDR1 is GTSNPN and CDR2 SVGIG (reference sequence). Here the CDR3 DNA reads TGTGCCTGGAGTGTAAGGACAGGGCCCGGGGAGCTGTTTTTT. Translated: CAWSVRTGPGELFF.

V usage is TRBV6-5 and J usage is TRBJ2-3; D is undetermined. Germline V lookup: CDR1 MNHEY, CDR2 SVGAGI. V gave up 2 bases and J gave up 0 bases, with 9 bases separating them. This CDR3 has 15 amino acids. As DNA, the CDR3 is TGTGCCAGCAGTTACGACTCCCCTAGCACAGATACGCAGTATTTT. This gives the protein CASSYDSPSTDTQYF.

This clone was seen just once. This chain joins TRBV7-6 and TRBJ2-2; 8 bases align to TRBD1. V was pared by 1 base and J by 7 bases, with 5 bases of the junction left unmatched. The CDR3 length is 15 residues. The germline V gene has CDR1 SGHVS and CDR2 FNYEAQ. This CDR3 is CASSLDGQGIGELFF. The CDR3 DNA follows: TGTGCCAGCAGCTTAGATGGACAGGGTATCGGGGAGCTGTTTTTT.

The chain uses TRBV5-1 and TRBJ2-1; TRBD2 is a possible D gene (6 bases). Germline V gene lookup returns CDR1 SGHRS and CDR2 YFSETQ. Trimming cost V 2 bases and J 0 bases, with 9 bases left between them. The CDR3 is made up of 15 amino acids. This CDR3 is CASSLRESSYNEQFF. The CDR3 DNA follows: TGCGCCAGCAGCTTACGGGAGAGCTCCTACAATGAGCAGTTCTTC.